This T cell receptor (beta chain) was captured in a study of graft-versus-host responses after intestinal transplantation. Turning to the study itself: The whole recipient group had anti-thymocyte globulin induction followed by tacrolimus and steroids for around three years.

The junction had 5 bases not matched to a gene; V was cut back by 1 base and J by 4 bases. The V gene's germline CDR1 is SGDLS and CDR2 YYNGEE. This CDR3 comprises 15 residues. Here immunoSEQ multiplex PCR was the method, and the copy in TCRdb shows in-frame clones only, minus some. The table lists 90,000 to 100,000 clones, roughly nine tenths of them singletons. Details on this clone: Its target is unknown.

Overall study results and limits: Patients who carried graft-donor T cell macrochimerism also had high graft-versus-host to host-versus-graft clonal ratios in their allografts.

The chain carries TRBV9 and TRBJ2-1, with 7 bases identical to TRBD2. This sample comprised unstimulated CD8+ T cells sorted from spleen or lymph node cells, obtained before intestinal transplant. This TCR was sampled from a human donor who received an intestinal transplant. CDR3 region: CASSVRSGEYNEQFF. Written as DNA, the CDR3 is TGTGCCAGCAGCGTAAGAAGCGGGGAGTACAATGAGCAGTTCTTC. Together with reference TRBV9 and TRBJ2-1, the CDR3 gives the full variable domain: DSGVTQTPKHLITATGQRVTLRCSPRSGDLSVYWYQQSLDQGLQFLIQYYNGEERAKGNILERFSAQQFPDLHSELNLSSLELGDSALYFCASSVRSGEYNEQFFGPGTRLTVL.